Shown below are 13 T cell receptor beta chains from a single sample sequenced in a study of T cell responses to AZD1222 COVID-19 vaccine. TCRdb's copy holds only in-frame clones and misses some; the assay was immunoSEQ multiplex PCR. The repertoire holds 200,000 or so clones, with about 93% as singletons. The specimen comprised peripheral blood, sampled 28 days after the second AZD1222 dose. Receptors were obtained from an adult who received the AZD1222 COVID-19 vaccine.

J is TRBJ1-2 and V is TRBV20-1; unclear D gene. V lost 3 bases to trimming and J lost 0 bases, with 17 bases between them. The CDR3 totals 16 residues. The germline V gene has CDR1 DFQATT and CDR2 SNEGSKA (reference sequence). Written as DNA, the CDR3 is TGCAGTGCTAGTAAACGGCGGGTTAGGGCTAACTATGGCTACACCTTC. This codes for CSASKRRVRANYGYTF.

Only one count was recorded for this clone. V usage is TRBV6-5 and J usage is TRBJ1-1, with TRBD1 as a possible D gene (6 bases). This CDR3 region has 14 residues. Germline-derived CDR1 and CDR2 are MNHEY and SVGAGI. Trimming left V 5 bases short and J 1 base short, with 11 bases between. The CDR3 loop is CASSQRGGNTEAFF. CDR3 in DNA: TGTGCCAGCAGTCAAAGAGGGGGGAACACTGAAGCTTTCTTT.

The genes are TRBV5-1 and TRBJ2-7; 12 bases line up with TRBD2. V was pared by 4 bases and J by 2 bases, with 10 bases of the junction left unmatched. CDR3 size: 17 residues. Germline CDR1 and CDR2: SGHRS and YFSETQ. CDR3 DNA: TGCGCCAGCAGCCTTGCCACTAGCGGGGGGCTTGCCTACGAGCAGTACTTC. Translated: CASSLATSGGLAYEQYF.

This chain uses TRBV28 with TRBJ1-5; 7 bases align to TRBD1. The length of the CDR3 is 13 residues. The germline V gene encodes CDR1 MDHEN and CDR2 SYDVKM. J lost 7 bases, V lost 5 bases, and 5 bases had no gene match. CDR3 region: CASSTGDSQPQHF. CDR3 DNA: TGTGCCAGCAGTACAGGGGATAGCCAGCCCCAGCATTTT. The full variable domain, its missing parts supplied by reference TRBV28 and TRBJ1-5, is DVKVTQSSRYLVKRTGEKVFLECVQDMDHENMFWYRQDPGLGLRLIYFSYDVKMKEKGDIPEGYSVSREKKERFSLILESASTNQTSMYLCASSTGDSQPQHFGDGTRLSIL.

This chain joins TRBV18 and TRBJ2-2; the D gene is possibly TRBD2 (6 bases). Deletions cut 2 bases from V and 0 bases from J, with 7 bases between. The V gene's germline CDR1 is KGHSH and CDR2 LQKENI. The CDR3 is 15 residues long. CDR3 sequence: CASSPGGTNTGELFF. CDR3 nucleotides: TGTGCCAGCTCACCAGGGGGGACGAACACCGGGGAGCTGTTTTTT.

V and J are TRBV30 and TRBJ2-1; the D gene could be TRBD1 or TRBD2 (6 bases each). In germline, CDR1 is GTSNPN, CDR2 SVGIG (reference sequence). This CDR3 contains 12 residues. V gave up 1 base and J gave up 9 bases, with 10 bases separating them. CDR3 in amino acids: CAWSGRGLEQFF. DNA of the CDR3: TGTGCCTGGAGTGGTCGGGGGCTTGAGCAGTTCTTC.

This clone showed up just once. J is TRBJ1-2 and V is TRBV7-3, with D unresolved. The CDR3 loop spans 16 amino acids. Trimming took 5 bases from V and 1 from J, leaving 17 bases between them. The germline gives CDR1 SGHTA, CDR2 FQGTGA. The DNA for the CDR3 is TGTGCCAGCAGCCCTTCCGGGCTGAATAATAACTATGGCTACACCTTC. As protein: CASSPSGLNNNYGYTF.

V usage is TRBV6-1 and J usage is TRBJ1-5, with D possibly being TRBD1 (5 bases). With 5 bases removed from V and 2 bases from J, the gap between germline ends came to 13 bases. The CDR3 covers 15 residues. Germline V gene lookup returns CDR1 MNHNS and CDR2 SASEGT. The CDR3 nucleotides are TGTGCCAGCAGTACCCCGGGACTTCGCAATCAGCCCCAGCATTTT. This codes for CASSTPGLRNQPQHF.

This chain joins TRBV7-2 and TRBJ1-5, with a tentative D call TRBD1 (5 bases). The germline V gene encodes CDR1 SGHTA and CDR2 FQGNSA. The CDR3 consists of 14 residues. V lost 1 base, J lost 3 bases, and 7 bases lay in between. CDR3 residues: CASSLEGVNQPQHF. CDR3 DNA sequence: TGTGCCAGCAGCTTAGAAGGGGTCAATCAGCCCCAGCATTTT.

The V gene is TRBV28, the J gene TRBJ1-1; a weak D match, TRBD1 (5 bases). The V gene lost 4 bases and the J gene lost 4 bases, with 16 bases spanning the gap. CDR3 length: 15 amino acids. Germline V lookup: CDR1 MDHEN, CDR2 SYDVKM. CDR3: CASSSTGDAGTEAFF. The CDR3 coding sequence is TGTGCCAGCAGTTCGACCGGGGACGCCGGCACTGAAGCTTTCTTT.

The chain recombines TRBV12-3 or TRBV12-4 with TRBJ1-6; 11 positions agree with TRBD1. The V gene end was trimmed by 6 bases and the J gene end by 9 bases; junction bases not matched to a gene: 1. The CDR3 extends over 13 amino acids. CDR3 nucleotides: TGTGCCAGCAGGGGACAGGGGGGTTCACCCCTCCACTTT. Protein sequence: CASRGQGGSPLHF.

V usage is TRBV19 and J usage is TRBJ2-5; TRBD1 is a possible D gene (6 bases). Germline-derived CDR1 and CDR2 are LNHDA and SQIVND (reference sequence). The CDR3 has 13 amino acids. Between the trimmed V and J ends, which lost 5 bases and 3 bases, there was a span of 10 bases. The DNA of the CDR3 is TGTGCCAGTAGTGAACAGGGTAAAGAGACCCAGTACTTC. It specifies CASSEQGKETQYF.

This sequence joins TRBV3-1 (or the pseudogene TRBV3-2) and TRBJ1-1; D is ambiguous. V was clipped by 1 base and J by 1 base, with 4 bases between them. This CDR3 is 13 amino acids long. CDR1 is LGHDT and CDR2 is YNNKEL in the germline V gene (reference sequence). CDR3 sequence: CASSQARNTEAFF. CDR3 in DNA: TGTGCCAGCAGCCAAGCGCGGAACACTGAAGCTTTCTTT.